These T cell receptor beta chains were read from a single sample in a study of T cell responses to AZD1222 COVID-19 vaccine. TCRdb keeps only in-frame clones here, not all; method: immunoSEQ multiplex PCR. The sample lists about 120,000 clones, around 85% seen once, with roughly 3.7% in the top ten. Sequencing was performed on peripheral blood, taken on day 0 of MenACWY control vaccination. The receptors come from an adult in good health. The CDR3 runs from the conserved cysteine through the conserved F or W. The order of the fields is J gene, V gene, clone size, D gene, CDR3 DNA, CDR3 protein. The D gene is left open where the match is weak. Part of the rows lack a size; the others show once, few, many or a class for expanded clones.

j_call: TRBJ2-7
v_call: TRBV19
clone_size: -
d_call: TRBD1
cdr3_nt: TGTGCCAGGGGGATACCGACAGGGGTCGTGGAGTTTACGATGGGGGAGCAGTACTTC
cdr3_aa: CARGIPTGVVEFTMGEQYF

j_call: TRBJ2-5
v_call: TRBV6-5
clone_size: -
d_call: TRBD1
cdr3_nt: TGTGCCAGCAGTTACGGGACAGCAACACAAGAGACCCAGTACTTC
cdr3_aa: CASSYGTATQETQYF

j_call: TRBJ1-2
v_call: TRBV5-1
clone_size: -
d_call: TRBD1
cdr3_nt: TGCGCCAGCAGCCCGATACAGGGGGCAAAGGGCTACACCTTC
cdr3_aa: CASSPIQGAKGYTF

j_call: TRBJ1-1
v_call: TRBV5-1
clone_size: -
d_call: -
cdr3_nt: TGCGCCAGCAGCCTGGTAGAAGGCAACACTGAAGCTTTCTTT
cdr3_aa: CASSLVEGNTEAFF

j_call: TRBJ2-7
v_call: TRBV5-6
clone_size: -
d_call: TRBD1
cdr3_nt: TGTGCCAGCAGCTGGACAGGACCCTCCTACGAGCAGTACTTC
cdr3_aa: CASSWTGPSYEQYF

j_call: TRBJ2-7
v_call: TRBV19
clone_size: -
d_call: -
cdr3_nt: TGTGCCAGTAGTATCCAGAAAAGCTCCTACGAGCAGTACTTC
cdr3_aa: CASSIQKSSYEQYF

j_call: TRBJ2-3
v_call: TRBV7-3
clone_size: -
d_call: -
cdr3_nt: TGTGCCAGCAGCCGGGACACAACTCCCACAGATACGCAGTATTTT
cdr3_aa: CASSRDTTPTDTQYF

j_call: TRBJ2-1
v_call: TRBV5-1
clone_size: -
d_call: -
cdr3_nt: TGCGCCAGCAGCTTGGGTTGGGGCGCCACCTACAATGAGCAGTTCTTC
cdr3_aa: CASSLGWGATYNEQFF

j_call: TRBJ2-7
v_call: TRBV28
clone_size: -
d_call: TRBD2
cdr3_nt: TGTGCCAGCAGTGACAGCGGGGGAGGCGGCGAGCAGTACTTC
cdr3_aa: CASSDSGGGGEQYF

j_call: TRBJ2-4
v_call: TRBV3-1/TRBV3-2
clone_size: -
d_call: TRBD1
cdr3_nt: TGTGCCAGCAGCTATGACAGGGGGACCAAAAACATTCAGTACTTC
cdr3_aa: CASSYDRGTKNIQYF

j_call: TRBJ2-5
v_call: TRBV9
clone_size: -
d_call: TRBD2
cdr3_nt: TGTGCCAGCAGCGGGACTAGCGGGGGGTTTGAGACCCAGTACTTC
cdr3_aa: CASSGTSGGFETQYF

j_call: TRBJ1-2
v_call: TRBV19
clone_size: -
d_call: TRBD1
cdr3_nt: TGTGCCAGTAGTCCGTTACAGGGGGCCATCGACTATGGCTACACCTTC
cdr3_aa: CASSPLQGAIDYGYTF

j_call: TRBJ2-7
v_call: TRBV4-2
clone_size: -
d_call: -
cdr3_nt: TGTGCCAGCAGCCAGCCTGGGGGCGAGCAGTACTTC
cdr3_aa: CASSQPGGEQYF

j_call: TRBJ2-3
v_call: TRBV7-2
clone_size: -
d_call: TRBD2
cdr3_nt: TGTGCCAGCAGCTTAACGGGGGGGAGTTATAGCACAGATACGCAGTATTTT
cdr3_aa: CASSLTGGSYSTDTQYF

j_call: TRBJ1-1
v_call: TRBV30
clone_size: -
d_call: -
cdr3_nt: TGTGCCTGGAGTCCCGACACAATGAACACTGAAGCTTTCTTT
cdr3_aa: CAWSPDTMNTEAFF

j_call: TRBJ2-3
v_call: TRBV12-5
clone_size: -
d_call: TRBD1
cdr3_nt: TGTGCTAGTGGATCAGGACAGGGAAACACAGATACGCAGTATTTT
cdr3_aa: CASGSGQGNTDTQYF

j_call: TRBJ2-5
v_call: TRBV19
clone_size: -
d_call: TRBD2
cdr3_nt: TGTGCCAGTAGTATAGCCCTGACCGGGGGGGAGACCCAGTACTTC
cdr3_aa: CASSIALTGGETQYF

j_call: TRBJ2-5
v_call: TRBV6-2/TRBV6-3
clone_size: -
d_call: -
cdr3_nt: TGTGCCAGCAGTCCCATGGCAGGGACCCAGTACTTC
cdr3_aa: CASSPMAGTQYF

j_call: TRBJ2-1
v_call: TRBV3-1/TRBV3-2
clone_size: few
d_call: TRBD2
cdr3_nt: TGTGCCAGCAGCCAATCCCCTAGCGGGGGGGTGGGGGAGCAGTTCTTC
cdr3_aa: CASSQSPSGGVGEQFF

j_call: TRBJ1-2
v_call: TRBV7-2
clone_size: -
d_call: -
cdr3_nt: TGTGCCAGCAGCTTAGCGCCCCAGGCCAACTATGGCTACACCTTC
cdr3_aa: CASSLAPQANYGYTF

j_call: TRBJ2-1
v_call: TRBV10-3
clone_size: -
d_call: TRBD2
cdr3_nt: TGTGCCATCAGTGGGGGAGGGGACGGATACAATGAGCAGTTCTTC
cdr3_aa: CAISGGGDGYNEQFF

j_call: TRBJ2-7
v_call: TRBV11-2
clone_size: -
d_call: -
cdr3_nt: TGTGCCAGCAGCTACAACCCTCGGGGGGCTTCTGAATACGAGCAGTACTTC
cdr3_aa: CASSYNPRGASEYEQYF

j_call: TRBJ1-1
v_call: TRBV27
clone_size: -
d_call: -
cdr3_nt: TGTGCCACCAGGAGGGAGCCTAACATGAACACTGAAGCTTTCTTT
cdr3_aa: CATRREPNMNTEAFF

j_call: TRBJ1-6
v_call: TRBV18
clone_size: -
d_call: -
cdr3_nt: TGTGCCAGCTCACCACTAGGGGAAAGCTCCTATAATTCACCCCTCCACTTT
cdr3_aa: CASSPLGESSYNSPLHF

j_call: TRBJ1-3
v_call: TRBV14
clone_size: -
d_call: -
cdr3_nt: TGTGCCAGCAGCCCTCTGGGGACTGGAAACACCATATATTTT
cdr3_aa: CASSPLGTGNTIYF

j_call: TRBJ2-1
v_call: TRBV21-1
clone_size: -
d_call: -
cdr3_nt: TGTGCCAGCAGCCCCCCGGGGGTACCCTCCTACAATGAGCAGTTCTTC
cdr3_aa: CASSPPGVPSYNEQFF

j_call: TRBJ1-2
v_call: TRBV7-9
clone_size: -
d_call: -
cdr3_nt: TGTGCCAGCAGCTTAGAAAGGTTTGACGTTGGGAAAAATGGCTACACCTTC
cdr3_aa: CASSLERFDVGKNGYTF

j_call: TRBJ2-5
v_call: TRBV28
clone_size: few
d_call: TRBD2
cdr3_nt: TGTGCCAGCAGTTTAGGACTAGCGGGTACGGAGACCCAGTACTTC
cdr3_aa: CASSLGLAGTETQYF

j_call: TRBJ2-5
v_call: TRBV2
clone_size: -
d_call: -
cdr3_nt: TGTGCCAGCGGCTTACAGGGTAGTAGGCAAGAGACCCAGTACTTC
cdr3_aa: CASGLQGSRQETQYF

j_call: TRBJ1-5
v_call: TRBV10-3
clone_size: few
d_call: -
cdr3_nt: TGTGCCATCAGTGAAGGAGATCAGCCCCAGCATTTT
cdr3_aa: CAISEGDQPQHF